A single sample is the source of the 3 T cell receptor beta chains below, sequenced in a study of OX40 agonist ivuxolimab in advanced cancers. Profiling relied on immunoSEQ multiplex PCR, and the TCRdb table lists in-frame clones only, not all of them. The data hold more than 90,000 clones, with roughly 80% observed a single time. The sample here was CD4+ or CD8+ T cells sorted from blood, taken in a trial of the OX40 agonist ivuxolimab. All receptors come from an adult with an advanced solid tumor such as melanoma, head and neck, liver or kidney cancer.

The genes are TRBV27 and TRBJ1-2; no reliable D call. This CDR3 contains 16 residues. The V gene's germline CDR1 is MNHEY and CDR2 SMNVEV (reference sequence). Trimming took 8 bases from V and 0 from J, leaving 19 bases between them. CDR3 region: CASSPSAGETNYGYTF. The CDR3 DNA reads as TGTGCCAGCTCGCCCTCCGCGGGTGAGACTAACTATGGCTACACCTTC.

The CDR3 here is CASSQIGLADSSGANVLTF. In nucleotides, the CDR3 is TGCGCCAGCAGCCAAATTGGGCTAGCGGACTCCTCTGGGGCCAACGTCCTGACTTTC. The genes are TRBV4-1 and TRBJ2-6; 7 bases are shared with TRBD2. Germline CDR1 reads MGHRA; CDR2 reads YSYEKL. The CDR3 is 19 amino acids. V lost 2 bases and J lost 0; bases outside the gene matches: 10.

The chain links TRBV7-6 to TRBJ2-1, with D perhaps TRBD2 (5 bases). The V end lost 3 bases, the J end lost 8 bases, and 20 bases lay between the germline ends. This CDR3 is 16 amino acids long. Per the germline V gene, CDR1 is SGHVS and CDR2 is FNYEAQ. CDR3 residues: CASSFRRGPGSDEQFF. The CDR3, as DNA: TGTGCCAGCAGCTTTCGACGAGGGCCCGGTAGCGATGAGCAGTTCTTC.